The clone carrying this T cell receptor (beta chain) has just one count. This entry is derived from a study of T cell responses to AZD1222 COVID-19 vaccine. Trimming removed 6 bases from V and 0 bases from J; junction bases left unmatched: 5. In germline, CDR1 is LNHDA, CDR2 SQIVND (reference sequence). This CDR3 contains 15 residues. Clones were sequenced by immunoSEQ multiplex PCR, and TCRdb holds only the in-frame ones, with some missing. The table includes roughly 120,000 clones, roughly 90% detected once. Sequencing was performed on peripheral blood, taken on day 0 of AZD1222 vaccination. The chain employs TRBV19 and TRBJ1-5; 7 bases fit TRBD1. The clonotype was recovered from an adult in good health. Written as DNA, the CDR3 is TGTGCCAGTAGCAGGGGACAGTCTAGCAATCAGCCCCAGCATTTT. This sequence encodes CASSRGQSSNQPQHF.